This T cell receptor (beta chain) comes out of a study of cytomegalovirus exposure and HLA in healthy donors. CDR1 is SGHDT, CDR2 YYEEEE, per germline. The CDR3 contains 14 residues. The ends were cut back, 0 bases at V and 4 bases at J, with 10 bases in the middle. Measured with immunoSEQ multiplex PCR; TCRdb has only the in-frame clones, and not every one. This sample has 210,000 or so clones, with around 88% found just once. The chain employs TRBV5-6 and TRBJ2-5; tentatively, D is TRBD1 (5 bases). This receptor was identified in a woman between 18 and 29 years old in good health and CMV-seronegative. The sequencing input was PBMCs. The CDR3 coding sequence is TGTGCCAGCAGCTTGGATGCAGGGTCAGAGACCCAGTACTTC. The encoded protein is CASSLDAGSETQYF.